The clone carrying this T cell receptor beta chain showed up many times. Its target is unknown. Time point defined: newly diagnosed GD, antithyroid drugs for less than 3 months. PBMCs were the source of the RNA used for TCR sequencing. The CDR3 consists of 14 residues. CDR1 and CDR2 (germline): DFQATT, SNEGSKA (reference sequence). The ends were cut back, 3 bases at V and 3 bases at J, with 14 bases in the middle. The authors built TCR beta libraries using iRepertoire HTBI primers and Arm-PCR of CDR3 regions. TCRdb processed the multiplex PCR reads anew with MiXCR; each CDR3 protein has one entry. The table includes 350,000 to 450,000 distinct CDR3 sequences, around 14% detected once. This sample was included in a study of regulatory T cells in long-lasting Graves disease. Study outcomes and limitations: Only peripheral blood was studied, not thyroid tissue.

This sample also belongs to another study, concerning T cells in Graves' hyperthyroidism and ophthalmopathy.

This rearrangement joins TRBV20-1 to TRBJ1-1; no definite D call. The TCR originated in a woman in her 30s with Graves disease. Sequencing used peripheral blood mononuclear cells (PBMCs), obtained at new diagnosis, from a patient treated with antithyroid drugs. CDR3 sequence reads: CSASPKVTHTEAFF. CDR3 nucleotides: TGCAGTGCTAGCCCTAAGGTCACTCACACTGAAGCTTTCTTT.